These 9 T cell receptor beta chains came from one sample sequenced in a study of post-analysis software for immune sequencing data. Findings and limits, study-wide: Patients used five TRBV segments, including TRBV5-6, TRBV5-1 and TRBV20-1, more often than controls.

The TCR beta cDNA libraries carried unique molecular identifiers. From the PCR reads, TCRdb called clonotypes with MiXCR, one entry per CDR3 protein. The sample includes under 200,000 distinct CDR3 sequences, 25% to 30% of them seen just once. These receptors have no identified antigens. What was sequenced was blood. Receptors were obtained from a girl aged 2 to 17 with multiple sclerosis.

The chain uses TRBV5-1 and TRBJ1-1; D may be TRBD1 (5 bases). The CDR3 consists of 12 residues. Germline lookup yields CDR1 SGHRS and CDR2 YFSETQ. V was trimmed by 4 bases and J by 10 bases, leaving 14 bases between them. This chain's CDR3 is CASSTGTGGAFF. CDR3 DNA sequence: TGCGCCAGCAGCACCGGGACGGGCGGAGCTTTCTTT.

As to this clonotype: A read error may produce the germline difference seen at one junction end. This rearrangement joins TRBV5-1 to TRBJ1-1; D ambiguous. The CDR3 is made up of 14 amino acids. From germline, CDR1 is SGHRS and CDR2 YFSETQ. The CDR3 reads CAGSADGLNTEAFF. DNA of the CDR3: TGCGCCGGCAGCGCGGACGGTCTGAACACTGAAGCTTTCTTT.

In this sample, this clonotype turned up a few times. DNA of the CDR3: TGTGCCAGCTCACCACTCCAGGGGGCAGGGCAAGAGACCCAGTACTTC. This sequence encodes CASSPLQGAGQETQYF. This chain links TRBV18 with TRBJ2-5; 8 bases match TRBD1. V lost 1 base and J lost 2; bases outside the gene matches: 6. Germline assignment: CDR1 KGHSH and CDR2 LQKENI. CDR3 length: 16 amino acids.

This clonotype was seen a few times. The CDR3 DNA follows: TGTGCCAGCAGGGGGACAGGGTACAATGAGCAGTTCTTC. Protein sequence: CASRGTGYNEQFF. The rearrangement links TRBV2 to TRBJ2-1; TRBD1 matches at 9 bases. Per germline, CDR1 SNHLY and CDR2 FYNNEI. With V trimmed by 6 bases and J by 4 bases, 1 base remained unmatched. The CDR3 runs to 13 residues.

To note about this clonotype: A much larger clone lies one base from this, so it may be a read error. The V gene is TRBV5-5, the J gene TRBJ2-1; a weak D match, TRBD2 (7 bases). This CDR3 has 15 amino acids. Germline V CDR1 and CDR2: SGHKS, YYEKEE (reference sequence). CDR3 amino acids: CVSSLVGGPYNEQFF. The CDR3, as DNA: TGTGTCAGCAGCTTGGTCGGGGGGCCCTACAATGAGCAGTTCTTC.

The chain employs TRBV15 and TRBJ2-6, with D perhaps matching TRBD2 (5 bases). CDR3 length: 15 residues. V lost 6 bases, J lost 2 bases, and 11 bases lay in between. In germline, CDR1 is LNHNV, CDR2 YYDKDF (reference sequence). The DNA of the CDR3 is TGTGCCACCAGTGCTCCAGCGGCTGGGGCCAACGTCCTGACTTTC. Encoded protein: CATSAPAAGANVLTF. The variable domain in full, with the rest retrieved from reference TRBV15 and TRBJ2-6, is DAMVIQNPRYQVTQFGKPVTLSCSQTLNHNVMYWYQQKSSQAPKLLFHYYDKDFNNEADTPDNFQSRRPNTSFCFLDIRSPGLGDTAMYLCATSAPAAGANVLTFGAGSRLTVL.

J is TRBJ2-1 and V is TRBV5-1, with 7 positions matching TRBD1. V lost 3 bases to trimming and J lost 8 bases; unmatched junction nucleotides: 5. Germline V lookup: CDR1 SGHRS, CDR2 YFSETQ. The CDR3 is 13 residues long. The CDR3 region has the DNA TGCGCCAGCAGCTGGGGACAGTACGATGAGCAGTTCTTC. It codes for CASSWGQYDEQFF.

This clonotype has just one count. It may be a read error: a sequence one base away is much more abundant. The chain links TRBV29-1 to TRBJ2-1, with TRBD2 matching over 11 bases. Germline assignment: CDR1 SQVTM and CDR2 ANQGSEA. V lost 7 bases and J lost 3; bases outside the gene matches: 5. The CDR3 totals 14 residues. The CDR3 here is CSGRGLADYNEQFF. In DNA form, the CDR3 reads TGCAGCGGCCGGGGACTAGCGGACTACAATGAGCAGTTCTTC.

This CDR3 is CSAPRTRQRGETQYF. The CDR3 DNA follows: TGCAGTGCCCCCCGAACGCGGCAGCGGGGAGAGACCCAGTACTTC. The gene calls are TRBV20-1 and TRBJ2-4, with TRBD2 matching 7 bases. The tail of the sequence fits TRBJ2-5 better, so the J call may be wrong. Germline CDR1 DFQATT, CDR2 SNEGSKA (reference sequence). CDR3 size: 15 residues.